This is a list of T cell receptor beta chains from one sample in a study of T cells in Graves' hyperthyroidism and ophthalmopathy. A single record per CDR3 protein comes from TCRdb applying MiXCR to the multiplex PCR reads. Of about 560,000 distinct CDR3 sequences listed, around 15% are singletons. Sequencing input: blood. These receptors all come from a woman aged 18-29 years with Graves' hyperthyroidism. The CDR3 runs from the conserved cysteine through the conserved F or W. A D gene is named only where the DNA matches it firmly. Clone size is stated in some rows and not others, as once, few, many or a class when expanded.

j_call d_call clone_size v_call cdr3_aa cdr3_nt
TRBJ2-7 TRBD1 many TRBV28 CASSLYRTGFSYEQYF TGTGCCAGCAGCCTGTATCGGACAGGGTTTTCCTACGAGCAGTACTTC
TRBJ1-1 NA many TRBV12-3/TRBV12-4 CASSLGATNTEAFF TGTGCCAGCAGTTTAGGGGCTACGAACACTGAAGCTTTCTTT
TRBJ1-1 NA few TRBV5-4 CASSSGGRMNTEAFF TGTGCCAGCAGCTCGGGGGGACGGATGAACACTGAAGCTTTCTTT
TRBJ2-2 NA few TRBV7-9 CASSLLYTGELFF TGTGCCAGCAGCTTGCTGTACACCGGGGAGCTGTTTTTT
TRBJ1-1 NA few TRBV28 CASSLGAGEVFTEAFF TGTGCCAGCAGTCTGGGGGCAGGGGAGGTTTTTACTGAAGCTTTCTTT
TRBJ2-1 TRBD2 few TRBV11-2 CASDRGVGVYNEQFF TGTGCCAGCGATCGGGGGGTGGGAGTCTACAATGAGCAGTTCTTC
TRBJ1-5 NA NA TRBV4-1 CASSQGGGSRQPQHF TGCGCCAGCAGCCAGGGGGGGGGCAGTAGACAGCCCCAGCATTTT
TRBJ2-3 NA many TRBV30 CAWSPSDTQYF TGTGCCTGGAGCCCCTCGGATACGCAGTATTTT
TRBJ1-1 NA many TRBV2 CASRLDEDTEAFF TGTGCCAGCCGACTAGATGAAGACACTGAAGCTTTCTTT
TRBJ2-3 NA few TRBV11-2 CASSLDGSSSDTQYF TGTGCCAGCAGCTTAGATGGCAGTTCGTCCGATACGCAGTATTTT
TRBJ2-1 TRBD2 NA TRBV19 CASSRGGAVYEQFF TGTGCCAGCTCGCGGGGGGGCGCAGTCTATGAGCAGTTCTTC
TRBJ2-5 TRBD1 many TRBV20-1 CKPTGGRETQYF TGCAAACCTACAGGGGGCCGAGAGACCCAGTACTTC
TRBJ2-3 NA many TRBV27 CASSPVRYTDTQYF TGTGCCAGCAGTCCCGTGAGATACACAGATACGCAGTATTTT
TRBJ2-1 TRBD2 NA TRBV30 CAWTSGGYNEQFF TGTGCCTGGACTAGCGGGGGATACAATGAGCAGTTCTTC
TRBJ2-7 NA NA TRBV7-2 CASSEGTLISYEQYF TGTGCCAGCAGCGAGGGTACGCTGATTTCCTACGAGCAGTACTTC
TRBJ2-1 TRBD2 NA TRBV11-2 CASSQDPGGSLDEQFF TGTGCCAGCAGCCAAGATCCCGGCGGGAGTCTCGATGAGCAGTTCTTC
TRBJ1-2 TRBD1 few TRBV20-1 CSARGQGDGYTF TGCAGTGCCAGGGGACAGGGAGATGGCTACACCTTC
TRBJ2-1 TRBD2 many TRBV28 CASELAGENEQFF TGTGCCAGCGAACTAGCGGGAGAGAATGAGCAGTTCTTC
TRBJ2-1 TRBD2 many TRBV18 CASSPGLAVSYNEQFF TGTGCCAGCTCACCAGGACTAGCGGTCTCCTACAATGAGCAGTTCTTC
TRBJ2-1 TRBD2 NA TRBV5-1 CASSLGTSGGLRINEQFF TGCGCCAGCAGCCTTGGGACTAGCGGGGGCTTGAGGATCAATGAGCAGTTCTTC
TRBJ1-2 NA many TRBV2 CASSSQGSGYTF TGTGCCAGCAGTAGCCAAGGATCTGGCTACACCTTC
TRBJ2-7 TRBD1 NA TRBV9 CASSVSGTATYEQYF TGTGCCAGCAGCGTTTCCGGGACAGCAACCTACGAGCAGTACTTC
TRBJ2-7 NA NA TRBV24-1 CATSDLYEQYF TGTGCCACCAGTGACCTCTACGAGCAGTACTTC
TRBJ1-4 NA few TRBV4-1 CASSRPNGGLGEKLFF TGCGCCAGCAGCCGACCAAACGGGGGCCTCGGAGAAAAACTGTTTTTT
TRBJ2-7 TRBD2 many TRBV7-9 CASRATSGGPYEQYF TGTGCCAGCAGGGCGACTAGCGGGGGACCCTACGAGCAGTACTTC
TRBJ2-1 NA many TRBV2 CASMRRSSYNEQFF TGTGCCAGCATGCGGCGCAGCTCCTACAATGAGCAGTTCTTC